These 31 T cell receptor beta chains were all obtained from the same sample, sequenced in a study of molecular identifiers for immune sequencing clone quantification (dated by TCRdb to between 2017 and 2018). The library was produced with PCR. Sequencing was performed on an Illumina HiSeq 4000. TCRdb reworked the public reads: Q25 trimming with fastp, MiXCR clone assembly, productive beta chains retained. Records with the same CDR3 protein are collapsed into one entry carrying the most frequent genes and DNA. For this sample there are under 600,000 distinct CDR3 sequences; around a fifth appear just once. The top ten clonotypes cover about 0.78% of the sample. Sequences were obtained from naive CD8+ T cells from blood, with Jurkat cell RNA spiked in. This specimen's cell subset or site label, per the study, means: FACS-sorted CD8+CD4-CCR7+CD45RA+ naive T cells. The receptors come from a human donor in good health. Some libraries in this study had Jurkat cell RNA spiked in.

This clonotype was observed at least ten times. A much bigger clone sits one base away, suggesting this may be a read error. This rearrangement joins TRBV9 to TRBJ2-3; no definite D call. This CDR3 contains 13 residues. V lost 0 bases and J lost 0, with 2 bases in between. Per the germline V gene, CDR1 is SGDLS and CDR2 is YYNGEE. DNA of the CDR3: TGTGCCAGCAGCGTAGATAGCACAGATACGCAGTATTTT. The encoded protein is CASSVDSTDTQYF. The entire variable domain, with the rest obtained from reference TRBV9 and TRBJ2-3, is as follows: DSGVTQTPKHLITATGQRVTLRCSPRSGDLSVYWYQQSLDQGLQFLIQYYNGEERAKGNILERFSAQQFPDLHSELNLSSLELGDSALYFCASSVDSTDTQYFGPGTRLTVL.

This clonotype was seen repeatedly, ten times or more. The CDR3 nucleotides read TGTGCCAGCAGCAACCTGCGGGTAGCGGCAAGGGGTACGCAGTATTTT. This codes for CASSNLRVAARGTQYF. The gene calls are TRBV7-9 and TRBJ2-3, with a tentative D call TRBD2 (6 bases). Trimming removed 5 bases at V and 8 bases at J, with 23 bases between. The CDR3 extends over 16 amino acids. Germline lookup yields CDR1 SEHNR and CDR2 FQNEAQ (reference sequence).

The V gene is TRBV5-5, the J gene TRBJ2-3, with D perhaps matching TRBD1 or TRBD2 (6 bases each). The CDR3 has 15 residues. The V gene's germline CDR1 is SGHKS and CDR2 YYEKEE (reference sequence). The V gene lost 4 bases and the J gene lost 8 bases, with 20 bases spanning the gap. In nucleotides, the CDR3 is TGTGCCAGCAGCATGGGCCCGGGGGCCCCAGGTACGCAGTATTTT. Protein: CASSMGPGAPGTQYF.

In this sample, this clonotype turned up a few times. The chain uses TRBV6-2 or TRBV6-3 and TRBJ1-1; D may be TRBD1 (6 bases). CDR1 is MNHEY, CDR2 SVGEGT, per germline. Trimming shortened V by 5 bases and J by 6 bases, and 16 bases separated the two germline ends. This CDR3 has 14 amino acids. In DNA form, the CDR3 reads TGTGCCAGCAGTCCCGAAGGGGGTCTTTCTGAAGCTTTCTTT. Amino acid sequence: CASSPEGGLSEAFF.

In this sample, this clonotype turned up many times. The chain has TRBV6-6 and TRBJ2-2; TRBD1 matches 9 bases. Germline V gene lookup returns CDR1 MNHNY and CDR2 SVGAGI (reference sequence). This CDR3 spans 14 amino acids. V trimming: 4 bases; J trimming: 3 bases; junction bases outside the gene matches: 0. The CDR3 coding sequence is TGTGCCAGCAGTTGGACAGGGGACACCGGGGAGCTGTTTTTT. Translation gives CASSWTGDTGELFF.

This chain uses TRBV9 with TRBJ2-1, with 8 bases aligning to TRBD2. The CDR3 consists of 13 residues. V dropped 2 bases and J dropped 6; count of bases not matched to a gene: 1. CDR1 and CDR2 (germline): SGDLS, YYNGEE. The CDR3 bases are TGTGCCAGCAGCGTGGCGGGGGGCAATGAGCAGTTCTTC. It translates to CASSVAGGNEQFF.

This chain uses TRBV11-2 with TRBJ2-7; D not resolved. Trimming pared 5 bases from V and 3 bases from J, leaving 8 bases between. Per germline, CDR1 SGHAT and CDR2 FQNNGV. The CDR3 contains 12 residues. The CDR3 nucleotides read TGTGCCAGCAGCCCAGAGAACTACGAGCAGTACTTC. This encodes CASSPENYEQYF.

This chain connects TRBV27 to TRBJ2-2, with 8 bases identical to TRBD1. Germline V gene data show CDR1 as MNHEY and CDR2 as SMNVEV (reference sequence). With V trimmed by 4 bases and J by 7 bases, 17 bases remained unmatched. CDR3 length: 18 residues. The CDR3 is CASSSTAGQVAGDGELFF. The CDR3 nucleotides are TGTGCCAGCAGTTCTACCGCGGGACAGGTCGCCGGGGACGGGGAGCTGTTTTTT.

This clonotype occurred a few times. The chain combines TRBV30 with TRBJ1-2, with D unclear. This CDR3 spans 11 amino acids. CDR1 is GTSNPN, CDR2 SVGIG, per germline (reference sequence). The germline V and J ends were trimmed by 5 bases and 8 bases, with 12 bases remaining between them. The CDR3, as DNA: TGTGCCTGGTTTAATTATCTGGGCTACACCTTC. Its protein product is CAWFNYLGYTF.

This clonotype was seen ten or more times. V and J are TRBV6-5 and TRBJ2-5; D is possibly TRBD1 (5 bases). This CDR3 region has 15 residues. Germline loops: CDR1 MNHEY, CDR2 SVGAGI. Trimming removed 2 bases from V and 4 bases from J, with 14 bases in between. The CDR3 spells CASSYLGQTLETQYF. The CDR3 DNA sequence: TGTGCCAGCAGTTACCTTGGACAAACCCTAGAGACCCAGTACTTC.

The V call is TRBV7-8, the J call TRBJ2-7; TRBD1 matches 7 bases. Germline CDR1 SGHVS, CDR2 FQNEAQ. Trimming removed 5 bases from V and 2 bases from J; junction bases left unmatched: 12. This CDR3 spans 16 amino acids. The CDR3 region is CASSIVRDSYTYEQYF. CDR3 coding DNA: TGTGCCAGCAGCATAGTTCGGGACAGCTACACCTACGAGCAGTACTTC. Filled out from reference TRBV7-8 and TRBJ2-7, the complete variable domain reads GAGVSQSPRYKVAKRGQDVALRCDPISGHVSLFWYQQALGQGPEFLTYFQNEAQLDKSGLPSDRFFAERPEGSVSTLKIQRTQQEDSAVYLCASSIVRDSYTYEQYFGPGTRLTVT.

Details on this clonotype: The junction does not match germline at one end; this may be a read error. The chain employs TRBV7-9 and TRBJ2-2; possibly TRBD2 for D (5 bases). CDR1 is SEHNR, CDR2 FQNEAQ, per germline (reference sequence). The CDR3 extends over 17 amino acids. In DNA form, the CDR3 reads TGTGCCCGCAGCTTCCCCTGGAGCCACGGAGGTCCCGGGGAGCTGTTTTTT. Amino acids: CARSFPWSHGGPGELFF.

This clonotype appeared many times. For the CDR3, the DNA is TGTGCCAGCAGCTTATTCCGGGATGGGGCCAACGTCCTGACTTTC. Protein product: CASSLFRDGANVLTF. This chain links TRBV7-6 with TRBJ2-6; D is possibly TRBD2 (5 bases). Germline assignment: CDR1 SGHVS and CDR2 FNYEAQ. V dropped 2 bases and J dropped 3 bases, with 8 bases sitting between them. The CDR3 consists of 15 residues.

This clonotype was picked up one time. A much more abundant neighbour one base away suggests this may be a read error. J is TRBJ2-2 and V is TRBV28; maybe TRBD1 (5 bases). Trimming took off 3 bases at V and 4 bases at J, with 9 bases between the two ends. This CDR3 has 14 residues. Per the germline V gene, CDR1 is MDHEN and CDR2 is SYDVKM. CDR3 protein: CASSLTVSTGELFF. The CDR3 DNA reads as TGTGCCAGCAGTTTGACAGTGAGCACCGGGGAGCTGTTTTTT.

There are many counts of this clonotype. Compared with germline, one end of the junction differs, possibly owing to a read error. This chain links TRBV7-9 with TRBJ1-5; D remains ambiguous. The CDR3 covers 15 residues. Germline V gives CDR1 SEHNR, CDR2 FQNEAQ (reference sequence). The CDR3 protein is CASSLAVGLDQPQHF. CDR3 sequence (DNA): TGTGCCAGCAGCCTAGCAGTAGGGCTTGATCAGCCCCAGCATTTT.

This clonotype has at least ten counts. The V gene is TRBV9, the J gene TRBJ2-3, with a weak D call TRBD1 (5 bases). This CDR3 has 14 amino acids. Trimming stripped 3 bases from V and 3 bases from J, with 11 bases between. The germline V gene has CDR1 SGDLS and CDR2 YYNGEE. In DNA form, the CDR3 reads TGTGCCAGCAGCGGGGGCCCTAGAACAGATACGCAGTATTTT. Its translation: CASSGGPRTDTQYF. The whole variable domain, remainder taken from reference TRBV9 and TRBJ2-3, is DSGVTQTPKHLITATGQRVTLRCSPRSGDLSVYWYQQSLDQGLQFLIQYYNGEERAKGNILERFSAQQFPDLHSELNLSSLELGDSALYFCASSGGPRTDTQYFGPGTRLTVL.

The chain combines TRBV6-5 with TRBJ1-2, with D hard to call. This CDR3 contains 14 residues. Germline V lookup: CDR1 MNHEY, CDR2 SVGAGI. V lost 6 bases to trimming and J lost 7 bases, with 18 bases between them. Here the CDR3 reads CASSPDGVKSGYTF. Written as DNA, the CDR3 is TGTGCCAGCAGCCCCGACGGGGTTAAAAGTGGCTACACCTTC.

The CDR3 region is CASSYSITANEKLFF. In DNA form, the CDR3 reads TGTGCCAGCAGTTACAGTATTACAGCAAATGAAAAACTGTTTTTT. This chain uses TRBV6-5 with TRBJ1-4; no definite D call. From germline, CDR1 is MNHEY and CDR2 SVGAGI. Trimming shortened V by 2 bases and J by 5 bases, and 12 bases separated the two germline ends. There are 15 residues in the CDR3.

Only a few counts were recorded for this clonotype. The V call is TRBV11-2, the J call TRBJ2-5, with 14 bases matching TRBD2. Trimming removed 5 bases from V and 4 bases from J; junction bases left unmatched: 6. This CDR3 is 16 amino acids long. Per the germline V gene, CDR1 is SGHAT and CDR2 is FQNNGV. In nucleotides, the CDR3 is TGTGCCAGCAGCCCGACTAGCGGGAGGGCTGGAGAGACCCAGTACTTC. Translation: CASSPTSGRAGETQYF.

The table lists this clonotype with a few counts. The chain recombines TRBV20-1 with TRBJ2-2, with 7 bases lining up with TRBD2. Germline V CDR1 and CDR2: DFQATT, SNEGSKA (reference sequence). The CDR3 is made up of 14 amino acids. V shed 1 base, J shed 6 bases, and the junction held 5 bases outside the gene matches. The CDR3 sequence: CSARGLAAAGELFF. The CDR3, as DNA: TGCAGTGCTAGAGGACTAGCAGCCGCCGGGGAGCTGTTTTTT.

This chain joins TRBV7-9 and TRBJ2-2; D is unclear. The CDR3 is 12 amino acids. V lost 5 bases, J lost 7 bases, and 8 bases lay in between. Germline loops: CDR1 SEHNR, CDR2 FQNEAQ (reference sequence). In nucleotides, the CDR3 is TGTGCCAGCAGCGTTTATGGCGGGGAGCTGTTTTTT. Its translation: CASSVYGGELFF. Combining the CDR3 with reference TRBV7-9 and TRBJ2-2 gives the whole variable domain DTGVSQNPRHKITKRGQNVTFRCDPISEHNRLYWYRQTLGQGPEFLTYFQNEAQLEKSRLLSDRFSAERPKGSFSTLEIQRTEQGDSAMYLCASSVYGGELFFGEGSRLTVL.

Note on this clonotype: This sequence may be a read error, since a much larger clone differs from it by one base. The V and J genes are TRBV21-1 and TRBJ2-7; TRBD1 reflects the table's D call only, with no check against the DNA. TRBV21-1 is marked as a pseudogene. This CDR3 has 13 amino acids. CDR3 sequence: CASSAEQQEEQYF. The CDR3 DNA reads TGTGCCAGCAGCGCAGAACAACAGGAGGAGCAGTACTTC.

This clonotype was seen many times. The rearrangement links TRBV4-3 to TRBJ1-3; D is undetermined. CDR1 is LGHNA, CDR2 YSLEER, per germline. Trimming pared 4 bases from V and 2 bases from J, leaving 12 bases between. The CDR3 has 15 amino acids. The CDR3 DNA is TGCGCCAGCAGCCCCACCGATATGACTGGAAACACCATATATTTT. Translation gives CASSPTDMTGNTIYF.

In this sample, this clonotype turned up a few times. Compared with germline, one end of the junction differs, possibly owing to a read error. This chain connects TRBV7-9 to TRBJ2-5, with TRBD1 matching 10 bases. The CDR3 spans 16 residues. The V gene's germline CDR1 is SEHNR and CDR2 FQNEAQ (reference sequence). DNA for the CDR3: TGTGCCAGCAGCCACTGGACAGGGGGGACTCAAGAGACCCAGCACTTC. This gives the protein CASSHWTGGTQETQHF.

A remark on this clonotype: A much larger clone lies a single base off, so this may be a read error. The CDR3 is CAGSQGLAVLSTDTQYF. The CDR3 nucleotides are TGTGCCGGCAGCCAGGGACTAGCGGTACTTAGCACAGATACGCAGTATTTT. The rearrangement joins TRBV7-9 to TRBJ2-3; 11 positions agree with TRBD2. CDR1 and CDR2 (germline): SEHNR, FQNEAQ (reference sequence). CDR3 length: 17 residues.

In the case of this clonotype: A junction end diverges from the germline sequence, so it may reflect a read error. The rearrangement uses TRBV3-1 and TRBJ2-3; D tentatively fits TRBD1 or TRBD2 (6 bases each). Looked up from germline, CDR1 is LGHDT and CDR2 is YNNKEL (reference sequence). This CDR3 spans 17 amino acids. The CDR3 sequence is CAGSPPWGQGTADTQYF. The CDR3 region has the DNA TGTGCCGGCAGCCCCCCCTGGGGGCAGGGGACTGCAGATACGCAGTATTTT.

This clonotype was counted ten times or more. The chain joins TRBV7-9 to TRBJ2-3; D not resolved. The germline CDR1 and CDR2 sequences are SEHNR and FQNEAQ (reference sequence). This CDR3 is 15 amino acids long. Trimming stripped 2 bases from V and 0 bases from J, with 9 bases between. CDR3 region: CASSLFQTSTDTQYF. CDR3 bases: TGTGCCAGCAGCTTATTCCAGACTAGCACAGATACGCAGTATTTT.

This clonotype was recorded at least ten times. This CDR3 reads CASSEPGSHGETQYF. The CDR3 DNA sequence: TGTGCCAGCAGTGAACCGGGAAGTCATGGAGAGACCCAGTACTTC. The chain uses TRBV28 and TRBJ2-5; possible D gene TRBD2, 5 bases. Per the germline V gene, CDR1 is MDHEN and CDR2 is SYDVKM. This CDR3 has 15 residues. V lost 5 bases, J lost 4 bases, and 17 bases lay in between.

A word on this clonotype: As the CDR3 is not closed by the conserved phenylalanine or tryptophan, this likely results from a read error. V gene TRBV5-3 combines with J gene TRBJ1-1; perhaps TRBD1 as D (5 bases). TRBV5-3 is annotated as an ORF whose role is uncertain. The CDR3 totals 13 residues. In DNA form, the CDR3 reads TGTGCCAGCAGCTTGGCGGGGCCGGAGGGGGCTTTCTGT. Translation: CASSLAGPEGAFC.

This clonotype was picked up a small number of times. The chain employs TRBV6-5 and TRBJ2-7; TRBD1 matches 7 bases. The CDR3 has 16 residues. The germline V gene encodes CDR1 MNHEY and CDR2 SVGAGI. V lost 0 bases to trimming and J lost 0 bases; unmatched junction nucleotides: 5. The CDR3 spells CASSYSSGGSSYEQYF. DNA for the CDR3: TGTGCCAGCAGTTACTCATCAGGGGGAAGCTCCTACGAGCAGTACTTC.

The rearrangement joins TRBV19 to TRBJ1-3; 7 nucleotides agree with TRBD1. This CDR3 is built from 13 residues. Germline loops: CDR1 LNHDA, CDR2 SQIVND (reference sequence). The V and J ends lost 10 bases and 3 bases, in that order; junction bases with no gene match: 6. The CDR3 nucleotides read TGTGCCATCACAGGGGATGGTGGAAACACCATATATTTT. It encodes CAITGDGGNTIYF. Together with reference TRBV19 and TRBJ1-3, the CDR3 gives the full variable domain: DGGITQSPKYLFRKEGQNVTLSCEQNLNHDAMYWYRQDPGQGLRLIYYSQIVNDFQKGDIAEGYSVSREKKESFPLTVTSAQKNPTAFYLCAITGDGGNTIYFGEGSWLTVV.